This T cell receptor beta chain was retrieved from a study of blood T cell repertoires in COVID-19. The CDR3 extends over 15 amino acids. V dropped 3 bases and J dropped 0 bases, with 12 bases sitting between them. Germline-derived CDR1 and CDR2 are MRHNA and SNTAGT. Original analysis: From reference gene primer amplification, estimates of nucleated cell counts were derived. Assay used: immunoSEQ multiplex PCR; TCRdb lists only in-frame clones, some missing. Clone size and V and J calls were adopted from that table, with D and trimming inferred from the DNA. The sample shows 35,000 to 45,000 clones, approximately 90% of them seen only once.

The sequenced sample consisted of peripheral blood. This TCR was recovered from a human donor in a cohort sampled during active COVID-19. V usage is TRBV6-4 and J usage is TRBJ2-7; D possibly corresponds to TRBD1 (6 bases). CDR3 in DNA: TGTGCCAGCAGTGATAACCGGGACAACTCCTACGAGCAGTACTTC. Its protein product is CASSDNRDNSYEQYF.